This entry is about one T cell receptor beta chain. As yet, its antigen is unknown. The data belong to a study of T-cell memory formation after mild COVID-19. Background on the study: For the most part, TCR clusters were specific to one donor.

Points from the study as a whole: Clones contracting day 15 to 85 were balanced CD4/CD8; later expanders leaned CD4+.

5'RACE with constant-segment primers yielded barcoded, UMI-tagged TCR alpha and TCR beta cDNA libraries. TCRdb independently ran MiXCR on the 5' RACE reads; one entry per CDR3 protein. Seen here are about 340,000 distinct CDR3 sequences, approximately 15% observed once, and the top ten hold more than 20%. V was pared by 5 bases and J by 6 bases, with 8 bases of the junction left unmatched. This CDR3 has 15 residues. The germline CDR1 and CDR2 sequences are MNHEY and SMNVEV (reference sequence). This TCR derives from a young man who had mild COVID-19 (a few samples of this study predate the infection). Cell type and time point are not known. The sample was PBMCs or a T cell subset sorted from them (not recorded which). V gene TRBV27 combines with J gene TRBJ2-2; 8 bases line up with TRBD1. The chain's CDR3 is CASSAQQGDAGELFF. In DNA form, the CDR3 reads TGTGCCAGCAGTGCCCAACAGGGGGACGCCGGGGAGCTGTTTTTT.